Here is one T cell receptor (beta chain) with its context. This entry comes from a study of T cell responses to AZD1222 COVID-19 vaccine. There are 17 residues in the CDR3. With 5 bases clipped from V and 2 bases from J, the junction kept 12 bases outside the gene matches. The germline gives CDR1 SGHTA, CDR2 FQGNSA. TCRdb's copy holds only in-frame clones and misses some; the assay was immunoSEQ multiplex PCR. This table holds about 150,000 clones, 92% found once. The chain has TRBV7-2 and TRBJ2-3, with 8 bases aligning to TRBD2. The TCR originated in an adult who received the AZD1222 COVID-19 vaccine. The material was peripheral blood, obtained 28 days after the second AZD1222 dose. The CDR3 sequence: CASSHRMLSGTTDTQYF. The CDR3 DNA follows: TGTGCCAGCAGCCATAGGATGCTTAGCGGGACCACAGATACGCAGTATTTT.